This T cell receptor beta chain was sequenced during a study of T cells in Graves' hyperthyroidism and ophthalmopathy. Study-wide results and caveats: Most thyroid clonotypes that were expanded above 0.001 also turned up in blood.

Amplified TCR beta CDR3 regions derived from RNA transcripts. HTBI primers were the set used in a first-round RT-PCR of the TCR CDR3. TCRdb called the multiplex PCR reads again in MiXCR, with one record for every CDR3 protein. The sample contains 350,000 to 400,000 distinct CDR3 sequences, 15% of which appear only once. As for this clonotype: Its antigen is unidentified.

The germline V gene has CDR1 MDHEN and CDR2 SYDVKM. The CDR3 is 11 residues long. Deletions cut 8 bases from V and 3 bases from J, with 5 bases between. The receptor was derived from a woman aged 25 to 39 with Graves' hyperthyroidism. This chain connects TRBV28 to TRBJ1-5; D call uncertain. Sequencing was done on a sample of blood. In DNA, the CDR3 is TGTGCCAGCCAGGACAATCAGCCCCAGCATTTT. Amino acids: CASQDNQPQHF.